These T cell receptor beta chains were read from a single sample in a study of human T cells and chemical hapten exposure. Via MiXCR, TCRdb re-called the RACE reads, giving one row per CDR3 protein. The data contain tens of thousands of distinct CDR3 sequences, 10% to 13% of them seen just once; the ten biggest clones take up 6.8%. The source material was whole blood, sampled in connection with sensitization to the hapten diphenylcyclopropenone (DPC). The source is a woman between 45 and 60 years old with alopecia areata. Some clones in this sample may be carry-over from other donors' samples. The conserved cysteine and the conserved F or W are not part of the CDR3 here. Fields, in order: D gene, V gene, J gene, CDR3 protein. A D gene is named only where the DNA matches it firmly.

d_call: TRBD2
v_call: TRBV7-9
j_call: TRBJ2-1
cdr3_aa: ASSLIVGAGGPDEQF

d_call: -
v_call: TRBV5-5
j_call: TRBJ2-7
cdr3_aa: ASSSSSYEQY

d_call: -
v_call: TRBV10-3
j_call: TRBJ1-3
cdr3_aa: AMTDMRNTIY

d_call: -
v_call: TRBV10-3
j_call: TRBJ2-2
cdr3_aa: AITMDTGELF

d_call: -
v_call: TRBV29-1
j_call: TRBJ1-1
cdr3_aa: SAKQGNTEAF

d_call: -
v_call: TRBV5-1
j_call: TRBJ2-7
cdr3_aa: ASRGTEMHEQY

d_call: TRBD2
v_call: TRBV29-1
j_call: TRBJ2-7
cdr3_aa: SARTSGSYEQY

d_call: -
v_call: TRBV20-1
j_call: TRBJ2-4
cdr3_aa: SAQGFGENIQY

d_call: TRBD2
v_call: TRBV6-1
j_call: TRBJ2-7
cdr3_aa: ASSETPTGTSSYEQY

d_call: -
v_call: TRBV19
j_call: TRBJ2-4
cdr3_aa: ASSADSLQY

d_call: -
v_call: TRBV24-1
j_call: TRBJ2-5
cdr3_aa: ATSGRGETQY

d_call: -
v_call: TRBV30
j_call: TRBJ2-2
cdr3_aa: AWKRLANTGELF

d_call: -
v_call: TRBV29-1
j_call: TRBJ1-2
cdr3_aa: SVGQGYGYT

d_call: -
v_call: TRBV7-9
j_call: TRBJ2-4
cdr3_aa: ASSLVDAKNIQY

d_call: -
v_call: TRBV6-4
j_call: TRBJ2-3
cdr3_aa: ASSDGRSRTADTQY

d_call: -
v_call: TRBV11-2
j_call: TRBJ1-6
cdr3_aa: ASSLVDSPLH

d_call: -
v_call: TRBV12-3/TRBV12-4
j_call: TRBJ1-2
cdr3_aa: ASSLVGYRAPNYGYT

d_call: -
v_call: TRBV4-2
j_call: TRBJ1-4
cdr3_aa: ASSQEREKLF

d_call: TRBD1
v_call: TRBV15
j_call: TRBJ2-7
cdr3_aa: ATSRAGGTYEQY

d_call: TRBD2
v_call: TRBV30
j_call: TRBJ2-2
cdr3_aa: AWLLQWAGGTGELF

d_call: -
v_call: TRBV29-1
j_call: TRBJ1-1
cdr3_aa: SVERENTEAF

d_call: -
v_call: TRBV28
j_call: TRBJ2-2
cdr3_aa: ASRQAPGELF

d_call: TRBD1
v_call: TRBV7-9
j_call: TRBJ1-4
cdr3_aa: ASSSATGDNEKLF

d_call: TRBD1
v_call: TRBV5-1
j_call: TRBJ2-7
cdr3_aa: ASSLGGTAYEQY

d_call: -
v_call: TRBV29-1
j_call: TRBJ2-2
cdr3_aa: SVEGSNTGELF

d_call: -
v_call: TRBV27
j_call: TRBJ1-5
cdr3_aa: ASRPLSYRSLNQPQH

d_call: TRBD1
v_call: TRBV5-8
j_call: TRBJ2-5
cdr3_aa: ASSVGTGPETQY

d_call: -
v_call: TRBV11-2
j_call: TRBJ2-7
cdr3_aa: ASSRGSILNEQY

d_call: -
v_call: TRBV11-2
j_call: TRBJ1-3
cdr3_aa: ASRRISGNTIY

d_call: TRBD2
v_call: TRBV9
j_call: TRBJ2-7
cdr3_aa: ASSSTGGAYEQY

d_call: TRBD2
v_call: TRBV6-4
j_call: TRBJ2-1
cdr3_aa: ASSREVDNEQF

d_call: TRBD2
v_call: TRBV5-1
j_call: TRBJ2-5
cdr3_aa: ASSLAGLSGRRQETQY

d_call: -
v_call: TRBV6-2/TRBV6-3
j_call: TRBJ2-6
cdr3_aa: ASSFQTSGANVLT

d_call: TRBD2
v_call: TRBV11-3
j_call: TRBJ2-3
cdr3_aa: ASSPGTTYTDTQY

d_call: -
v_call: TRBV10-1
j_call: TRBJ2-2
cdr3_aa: ASSDPVAGELF

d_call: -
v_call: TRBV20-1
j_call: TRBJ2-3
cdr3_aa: SARSAGTDTQY

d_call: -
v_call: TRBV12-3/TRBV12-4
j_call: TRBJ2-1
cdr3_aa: ASSPTVALSSYNEQF

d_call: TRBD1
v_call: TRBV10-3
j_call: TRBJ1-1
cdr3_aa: AIRGQGETEAF

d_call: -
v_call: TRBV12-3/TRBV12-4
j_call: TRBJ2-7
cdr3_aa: ASSFYTDSYEQY

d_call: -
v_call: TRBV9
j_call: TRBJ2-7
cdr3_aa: ASSVEGRPHEQY

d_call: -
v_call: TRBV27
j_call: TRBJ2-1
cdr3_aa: ASKEGAYNEQF

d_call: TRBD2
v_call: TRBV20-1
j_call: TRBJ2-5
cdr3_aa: SARSSGIRGETQY

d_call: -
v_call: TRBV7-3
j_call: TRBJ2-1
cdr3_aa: ASSLRATSNEQF